Listed below are T cell receptor beta chains from one sample, sequenced in a study of T cell clones after liver transplantation. The protocol was immunoSEQ multiplex PCR, while the TCRdb copy is restricted to in-frame clones and leaves out a portion. The profile covers around 9,100 clones, with 75% to 80% appearing a single time and 18% taken by the ten largest. The specimen was CD8+ T cells from blood, collected before liver transplant. The receptors were sampled from a human donor who received a liver transplant. CDR3s include the opening cysteine and the closing phenylalanine or tryptophan. Each record gives: CDR3 length, clone size, D gene, V gene, J gene, CDR3 DNA, CDR3 protein. D genes are given only for firm matches. Clone size is not always given. Where it is, it says once, few, many or a class for expanded clones.

>17|NA|TRBD1|TRBV5-1|TRBJ2-2
TGCGCCAGCAGCCTCGGACAGGGGGCGCCGACCACCGGGGAGCTGTTTTTT
CASSLGQGAPTTGELFF
>17|NA|NA|TRBV27|TRBJ2-4
TGTGCCAGCAGTTTATCGATTTCGGAATGGGCCAAAAACATTCAGTACTTC
CASSLSISEWAKNIQYF
>12|NA|TRBD2|TRBV10-3|TRBJ2-1
TGTGCCACCACTGGGACTAGCACTGAGCAGTTCTTC
CATTGTSTEQFF
>15|NA|TRBD1|TRBV10-1|TRBJ2-7
TGCGCCAGCAGTGACGGGACAGGGAGGCCCTACGAGCAGTACTTC
CASSDGTGRPYEQYF
>15|NA|NA|TRBV6-5|TRBJ2-7
TGTGCCAGCAGTTCAGCCGGTTCCCTTTCCTACGAGCAGTACTTC
CASSSAGSLSYEQYF
>12|NA|NA|TRBV9|TRBJ2-7
TGTGCCAGCAGCAATCCATCGGACGAGCAGTACTTC
CASSNPSDEQYF
>11|NA|NA|TRBV29-1|TRBJ1-3
TGCAGCGTCGGCGGGGACAACACCATATATTTT
CSVGGDNTIYF
>12|NA|NA|TRBV29-1|TRBJ1-1
TGCAGCGTTGGACGGATGAACACTGAAGCTTTCTTT
CSVGRMNTEAFF
>15|once|NA|TRBV2|TRBJ2-2
TGTGCCAGCATAGGGTTCATCACGAACACCGGGGAGCTGTTTTTT
CASIGFITNTGELFF
>15|NA|NA|TRBV5-4|TRBJ2-1
TGTGCCAGCAGCCCAACGGACAGAGAATACAATGAGCAGTTCTTC
CASSPTDREYNEQFF
>13|NA|NA|TRBV9|TRBJ2-7
TGTGCCAGCAGCGTAGTACGGTCCTACGAGCAGTACTTC
CASSVVRSYEQYF
>14|NA|NA|TRBV4-1|TRBJ2-5
TGCGCCAGCACCCTGGGACCCGGAGGGGAGACCCAGTACTTC
CASTLGPGGETQYF
>13|NA|NA|TRBV19|TRBJ2-5
TGTGCCACGAGGGACACACACCAAGAGACCCAGTACTTC
CATRDTHQETQYF
>14|few|TRBD1|TRBV27|TRBJ1-3
TGTGCCAGCAGTTTATCGGACAGGGGAAACACCATATATTTT
CASSLSDRGNTIYF
>16|NA|TRBD1|TRBV12-5|TRBJ1-5
TGTGCTAGTGGCTCGCTCAGGGGGCAGAGCAATCAGCCCCAGCATTTT
CASGSLRGQSNQPQHF
>14|NA|NA|TRBV27|TRBJ2-1
TGTGCCAGCAGTCCATCGGGGGGCGACAATGAGCAGTTCTTC
CASSPSGGDNEQFF
>13|NA|NA|TRBV4-1|TRBJ2-2
TGCGCCAGCAGCCAAGTAGGCACCGGGGAGCTGTTTTTT
CASSQVGTGELFF
>12|NA|TRBD1|TRBV9|TRBJ2-1
TGTGCCAGCAGCGGACAGGGCTATGAGCAGTTCTTC
CASSGQGYEQFF
>14|NA|TRBD1|TRBV4-3|TRBJ1-4
TGCGCCAGCAGCCAAGTCGACAGGGCGGAAAAACTGTTTTTT
CASSQVDRAEKLFF
>16|NA|TRBD1|TRBV11-3|TRBJ1-4
TGTGCCAGCAGCTTAGATCAGACAGGGGTAAGTGAAAAACTGTTTTTT
CASSLDQTGVSEKLFF
>14|few|NA|TRBV5-6|TRBJ1-1
TGTGCCAGCAGCTTTGGCTGGGGGGGCCGTGAAGCTTTCTTT
CASSFGWGGREAFF
>15|few|TRBD1|TRBV6-1|TRBJ1-2
TGTGCCAGCAGTGAGTGGACAGGGAGTAACTATGGCTACACCTTC
CASSEWTGSNYGYTF
>14|NA|NA|TRBV15|TRBJ2-2
TGTGCCACCAGCAGTCCTACAGCAGCCGGGGAGCTGTTTTTT
CATSSPTAAGELFF
>15|NA|TRBD1|TRBV27|TRBJ1-5
TGTGCCAGCAGTTTTGGGACAGGGGGCCATCAGCCCCAGCATTTT
CASSFGTGGHQPQHF
>14|NA|NA|TRBV7-9|TRBJ1-2
TGTGCCAGCAGCTCCAGCAGGGAGAACTATGGCTACACCTTC
CASSSSRENYGYTF
>13|NA|NA|TRBV9|TRBJ1-1
TGTGCCAGCAGCCCAGCGGGGGGCACTGAAGCTTTCTTT
CASSPAGGTEAFF
>15|NA|NA|TRBV7-5|TRBJ2-7
TGTGCCAGCAGCTTAGGTTCTCTGGGAGGCTACGAGCAGTACTTC
CASSLGSLGGYEQYF
>14|NA|TRBD1|TRBV6-5|TRBJ2-7
TGTGCCAGCAGAGACTCTGACAGGGACCACGAGCAGTACTTC
CASRDSDRDHEQYF
>12|NA|NA|TRBV28|TRBJ1-5
TGTGCCAGCAGTTTTTTAAATCAGCCCCAGCATTTT
CASSFLNQPQHF
>15|NA|TRBD2|TRBV7-9|TRBJ2-7
TGTGCCAGCAGCCGCGGACTAGCGGGAGCCTACGAGCAGTACTTC
CASSRGLAGAYEQYF
>11|NA|NA|TRBV7-9|TRBJ2-1
TGTGCCAGCAGCTTCGCCGGTGAGCAGTTCTTC
CASSFAGEQFF
>16|NA|NA|TRBV7-8|TRBJ2-1
TGTGCCAGCGATGAATCATGGGCCGGACGGCCCAATGAGCAGTTCTTC
CASDESWAGRPNEQFF
>11|NA|NA|TRBV9|TRBJ2-1
TGTGCCAGCAAGGGGGAGAATGAGCAGTTCTTC
CASKGENEQFF
>18|NA|TRBD2|TRBV9|TRBJ2-2
TGTGCCAGCAGCGTCGTTTCCAGCGGGGGAGCGAACACCGGGGAGCTGTTTTTT
CASSVVSSGGANTGELFF
>16|NA|NA|TRBV6-1|TRBJ2-3
TGTGCCAGCAGTGCCCCGATTGGGGCCGGCACAGATACGCAGTATTTT
CASSAPIGAGTDTQYF
>19|NA|TRBD1|TRBV7-9|TRBJ1-2
TGTGCCAGCAGCTTAGCGCTCGCGACAGGGAAAACACGGGACTATGGCTACACCTTC
CASSLALATGKTRDYGYTF
>14|NA|TRBD1|TRBV4-3|TRBJ2-3
TGCGCCAGCAGCCAGGGACAGGGGTCAGATACGCAGTATTTT
CASSQGQGSDTQYF
>13|once|NA|TRBV6-5|TRBJ1-2
TGTGCCAGCAGTTTTGGGTCGGTGCATGGCTACACCTTC
CASSFGSVHGYTF
>15|few|TRBD1|TRBV4-1|TRBJ2-7
TGCGCCAGCAGCCTATCAGGACAGGGATCCTACGAGCAGTACTTC
CASSLSGQGSYEQYF
>13|once|NA|TRBV27|TRBJ2-1
TGTGCCAGCGGCGACAACTGGACCAATGAGCAGTTCTTC
CASGDNWTNEQFF
>15|NA|NA|TRBV7-3|TRBJ2-1
TGTGCCAGCAGCTCAGAGGATGGGGTTATGGGTGAGCAGTTCTTC
CASSSEDGVMGEQFF